This T cell receptor beta chain came from a study of shared clonotypes between healthy human individuals (dated by TCRdb to 2020 to 2021). Context from the whole study: The cohort included three men and a couple of women between 18 and 49 years of age. For each donor, CD4 naive and CD4 memory were each run on three plates, CD8 naive on two plates, and CD8 memory on one plate. To estimate repertoire size and how much clonotypes are shared between individuals, the study performed deep sequencing of blood TCR repertoires from 4 to 6 healthy adults. To increase sequencing depth and limit assay-specific biases, different laboratories used diverse techniques to prepare libraries and sequence TCR repertoires. Between about 0.85 and 10 billion PBMCs per donor were obtained by leukapheresis. Overall results and qualifications from the work: Sampling was restricted to blood, and TCR repertoires in tissues likely differ from the TCR repertoires found in blood. Around 5% of naive CD4, 3.5% of naive CD8, approximately 2% of memory CD4, and over 0.35% of memory CD8 clonotypes were shared across several donors. Naive subsets generally had larger estimated clonotype richness than memory subsets did. Even with the large sequencing depth, rarefaction of the sorted-subset datasets indicated that sequencing was incomplete. Based on pairwise subsampling, the degree of clonotype sharing among donors was expected to be affected by sequencing depth. Higher generation probabilities were observed for clonotypes shared by all four sorted-subset donors than for non-shared clonotypes. The small number of donors limited the genetic and exposure-history diversity represented.

CDR1 and CDR2, per the germline V gene, are LGHNA and YSLEER. From the cysteine up to the phenylalanine, the CDR3 has a length of 16 residues. Only the CDR3 portion is preserved as DNA: 48 bases, with reading frame beginning at the first base. The junction shows trimming of 2 bases on V and 5 bases on J, and the gene matches do not reach 10 bases of it. Using the deep immunoSEQ assay, multiplex PCR amplified TCR CDR3 regions from genomic DNA. For each cell subset, the extracted genomic DNA was distributed evenly across all wells of several immunoSEQ 96-well plates, and each plate served as one replicate. For sorted subsets, around 0.2 ug of genomic DNA, equivalent to some 30,000 T cell genomes, went into each replicate PCR. The purified libraries were quantified using a Qubit 3.0 fluorometer, sized with a Bioanalyzer 2100, and then quantified again using the KAPA Library Quantification kit. Every immunoSEQ 96-well plate was sequenced on a separate single-read 150-cycle Illumina NextSeq 550 flow cell. The study's own analysis went as follows. The immunoSEQ output contained only junctional sequences without quality scores, so filtering could not match that applied to full-length reads. To assign V/J genes and CDR3, sequences were annotated using PyIR, a Python wrapper for IgBLAST v1.9, with IMGT germline references. Reads were filtered out if the reads had weak V/J assignments (E-value above 1e-6), no CDR3, stop codons, out-of-frame junctions, or ambiguous translated residues. V3J clonotypes were defined as sequences sharing the same inferred V gene, J gene, and CDR3 amino acid sequence. The percentage overlap between two repertoires was calculated by dividing the number of shared unique clonotypes by the size of the smaller repertoire. Richness of each repertoire was evaluated using RTK rarefaction, the Chao1 estimator, and Recon v2.1 estimates of unobserved clonotypes. Generation probabilities were computed with OLGA for all TCRbeta clonotypes obtained by the gDNA method from several donors. TCRdb carries this immuneACCESS record with in-frame sequences only. Its versions omit some clonotypes, under half of them owing to an unresolved V gene in the studies checked, with the rest unexplained. That table gives V, J and clone size, and the DNA gave D and trimming. Counted in this sample were roughly 2 million clones; about 94% of them appeared once. The ten largest make up about 1.1% of the sample.

CD8 naive samples were CD45RO-negative cells positively selected for CCR7, giving a CD45RA+CCR7+ population that excluded TemRA cells. Healthy HIV-negative adults with no recently reported acute infections or vaccinations were included as donors. Every donor was a Caucasian adult living in Nashville, Tennessee, USA. Blood was collected by leukapheresis, and PBMCs were isolated by Ficoll-Histopaque density gradient centrifugation and then cryopreserved in liquid nitrogen vapor phase. Analytical flow cytometry was used to check the purity and quantity of every magnetically sorted T cell population. Genomic DNA was isolated from every sorted fraction and measured by UV absorbance on a Nanodrop 2000c. Notes on this clone: Its antigen remains undetermined. Base quality data are lacking; no much larger clone is found one base away.

The chain is assembled from TRBV4-3 and TRBJ2-7, and TRBD1 matches 9 of the central bases. Specimen: naive CD8+ T cells sorted from blood. The cell subset or site label, as the study defines it: CD45RA+CCR7+. The clonotype originates from a man younger than 30 in good health. In nucleotides, the sequence is TGCGCCAGCAGCCAACACCACCGGGACAGGGTAAACGAGCAGTACTTC. Its coded protein is CASSQHHRDRVNEQYF.